A selection of T cell receptor beta chains follows, all from one sample in a study of blood T cells in healthy people across ages. TCRdb re-derived calls from the 5' RACE reads in MiXCR, one entry per CDR3 protein. The sample consists of 1.2 million to 1.5 million distinct CDR3 sequences, 40% to 50% of them appearing once. Material: blood. Every receptor here comes from a young woman in good health. The CDR3 runs from the conserved cysteine through the conserved F or W. Each record gives: J gene, V gene, clone size, D gene, CDR3 DNA, CDR3 protein. A D gene is named only where the DNA matches it firmly. Rows may omit the clone size; those that give it use once, few, many or a size class.

j_call: TRBJ2-5
v_call: TRBV5-1
clone_size: .
d_call: .
cdr3_nt: TGCGCCAGCGGCGAGAGTAGCGGAAAAGAGACCCAGTACTTC
cdr3_aa: CASGESSGKETQYF

j_call: TRBJ1-5
v_call: TRBV20-1
clone_size: .
d_call: TRBD1
cdr3_nt: TGCAGTGCTGAGGACAGGGGGAATCAGCCCCAGCATTTT
cdr3_aa: CSAEDRGNQPQHF

j_call: TRBJ2-7
v_call: TRBV18
clone_size: .
d_call: TRBD1
cdr3_nt: TGTGCCAGCTCACATGGACAGGGGGCGTCAAACGAGCAGTACTTC
cdr3_aa: CASSHGQGASNEQYF

j_call: TRBJ2-7
v_call: TRBV7-9
clone_size: .
d_call: TRBD2
cdr3_nt: TGTGTCAGCAGCTCAGGGACTAGCGGGACCCACGAGCAGTACTTC
cdr3_aa: CVSSSGTSGTHEQYF

j_call: TRBJ2-5
v_call: TRBV12-3/TRBV12-4
clone_size: .
d_call: TRBD2
cdr3_nt: TGTGCCAGCAGGGAGAGCGGGGGCCTCTACAATGAGCAGTACTTC
cdr3_aa: CASRESGGLYNEQYF

j_call: TRBJ1-2
v_call: TRBV2
clone_size: few
d_call: TRBD1
cdr3_nt: TGTGCCAGCAGAGGGACAGGGATTAACTATGGCTACACCTTC
cdr3_aa: CASRGTGINYGYTF

j_call: TRBJ2-2
v_call: TRBV20-1
clone_size: .
d_call: .
cdr3_nt: TGCAGTGCTAGAGATGCGAAAATCGGGGAGCTGTTTTTT
cdr3_aa: CSARDAKIGELFF

j_call: TRBJ2-7
v_call: TRBV9
clone_size: .
d_call: .
cdr3_nt: TGTGCCAGCAGCCCGCCCTCCCCCACCAGCTCCTACGAGCAGTACTTC
cdr3_aa: CASSPPSPTSSYEQYF

j_call: TRBJ2-5
v_call: TRBV27
clone_size: .
d_call: TRBD1
cdr3_nt: TGTGCCAGCAGTTTATCCCTTGGGACAGGGGAAGAGACCCAGTACTTC
cdr3_aa: CASSLSLGTGEETQYF

j_call: TRBJ1-4
v_call: TRBV3-1
clone_size: .
d_call: .
cdr3_nt: TGTGCCAGCAGCCTCACCGGGACACTTTTCGAAAAACTGTTTTTT
cdr3_aa: CASSLTGTLFEKLFF

j_call: TRBJ2-5
v_call: TRBV4-1
clone_size: few
d_call: TRBD1
cdr3_nt: TGCGCCAGCAGCCAAGCCCTACAGGGGGCGAAAGATGAGCAGTACTTC
cdr3_aa: CASSQALQGAKDEQYF

j_call: TRBJ1-2
v_call: TRBV2
clone_size: few
d_call: .
cdr3_nt: TGTGCCAGCAGCCCTCGGGACCGCGGGGATGACACCTTC
cdr3_aa: CASSPRDRGDDTF

j_call: TRBJ1-1
v_call: TRBV20-1
clone_size: .
d_call: TRBD1
cdr3_nt: TGCAGTGCCTCAGGGACAGTGAACACTGAAGCTTTCTTT
cdr3_aa: CSASGTVNTEAFF

j_call: TRBJ1-5
v_call: TRBV9
clone_size: .
d_call: TRBD1
cdr3_nt: TGTGCCAGCAGCGCCCGACAGGGCCAGCATTTT
cdr3_aa: CASSARQGQHF

j_call: TRBJ2-3
v_call: TRBV7-7
clone_size: .
d_call: .
cdr3_nt: TGTGCCAGCAGCTTATACCCGACATTCACCCCAGATACGCAGTATTTT
cdr3_aa: CASSLYPTFTPDTQYF

j_call: TRBJ1-6
v_call: TRBV6-5
clone_size: .
d_call: .
cdr3_nt: TGTGCCAGCAGTTTTTCGAATAATTCACCCCTCCACTTT
cdr3_aa: CASSFSNNSPLHF

j_call: TRBJ1-1
v_call: TRBV5-1
clone_size: .
d_call: .
cdr3_nt: TGCGCCAGCAGCTTGTTGGACCCGGGGGACACTGAAGCTTTCTTT
cdr3_aa: CASSLLDPGDTEAFF

j_call: TRBJ2-7
v_call: TRBV25-1
clone_size: .
d_call: .
cdr3_nt: TGTGCCAGCAGTGATCAGAATTACAATGAGCAGTACTTC
cdr3_aa: CASSDQNYNEQYF

j_call: TRBJ2-7
v_call: TRBV5-1
clone_size: .
d_call: .
cdr3_nt: TGCGCCAGCAGCTTCGACTTCTCCTACGAGCAGTACTTC
cdr3_aa: CASSFDFSYEQYF

j_call: TRBJ1-1
v_call: TRBV12-5
clone_size: .
d_call: .
cdr3_nt: TGTGCTGGACCGACAAGGCCAGACACTGAAGCTTTCTTT
cdr3_aa: CAGPTRPDTEAFF

j_call: TRBJ2-1
v_call: TRBV2
clone_size: .
d_call: .
cdr3_nt: TGTGCCAGCAGTGACAGGGTGGGTTGGGGGCAGTTCTTT
cdr3_aa: CASSDRVGWGQFF

j_call: TRBJ2-5
v_call: TRBV9
clone_size: few
d_call: TRBD2
cdr3_nt: TGTGCCAGCAGTCGGGGGGGAGGTCAAGAGACCCAGTACTTC
cdr3_aa: CASSRGGGQETQYF

j_call: TRBJ2-3
v_call: TRBV12-5
clone_size: .
d_call: TRBD2
cdr3_nt: TGTGCTAGTGGAGCGGGGACCGTCACAGATACGCAGTATTTT
cdr3_aa: CASGAGTVTDTQYF

j_call: TRBJ2-1
v_call: TRBV7-9
clone_size: few
d_call: .
cdr3_nt: TGTGCCAGCAGCCCCAAGGGGCTAGCTCTTAATGAGCAGTTCTTC
cdr3_aa: CASSPKGLALNEQFF

j_call: TRBJ2-1
v_call: TRBV27
clone_size: .
d_call: TRBD2
cdr3_nt: TGTGCCAGCAGTTTCGCGGCGGGAGCTTACAATGAGCAGTTCTTC
cdr3_aa: CASSFAAGAYNEQFF

j_call: TRBJ2-2
v_call: TRBV6-5
clone_size: .
d_call: .
cdr3_nt: TGTGCCAGCAGTTACAGGGTGGCCGGGGAGCTGTTTTTT
cdr3_aa: CASSYRVAGELFF

j_call: TRBJ2-1
v_call: TRBV10-3
clone_size: few
d_call: TRBD2
cdr3_nt: TGTGCCATCAGTGAGTCTGCGGGGGGGTCTTACAATGAGCAGTTCTTC
cdr3_aa: CAISESAGGSYNEQFF

j_call: TRBJ2-2
v_call: TRBV20-1
clone_size: .
d_call: TRBD2
cdr3_nt: TGCAGTGCTAGAGAGGAGTTGCGGGCGGGGGGGAACACCGGGGAGCTGTTTTTT
cdr3_aa: CSAREELRAGGNTGELFF

j_call: TRBJ2-5
v_call: TRBV28
clone_size: .
d_call: .
cdr3_nt: TGTGCCAGCAGTTTTAGGGACTCACAGGTGGAGACCCAGTACTTC
cdr3_aa: CASSFRDSQVETQYF

j_call: TRBJ1-4
v_call: TRBV2
clone_size: .
d_call: TRBD1
cdr3_nt: TGTGCCATAACAACTACAGGGGGATCTGAAAAACTGTTTTTT
cdr3_aa: CAITTTGGSEKLFF

j_call: TRBJ2-1
v_call: TRBV5-5
clone_size: .
d_call: .
cdr3_nt: TGTGCCAGCAGCTTTTTCTCAGGGGAGGGTGAGCAGTTCTTC
cdr3_aa: CASSFFSGEGEQFF

j_call: TRBJ2-1
v_call: TRBV7-9
clone_size: few
d_call: .
cdr3_nt: TGTGCCAGCAGCTTTTCGATATCCTACAATGAGCAGTTCTTC
cdr3_aa: CASSFSISYNEQFF

j_call: TRBJ1-2
v_call: TRBV5-1
clone_size: few
d_call: TRBD1
cdr3_nt: TGCGCCAGCAGCTACAAGAGGGGGCCGGACTATGGCTACACCTTC
cdr3_aa: CASSYKRGPDYGYTF

j_call: TRBJ1-6
v_call: TRBV5-1
clone_size: .
d_call: TRBD1
cdr3_nt: TGCGCCAGCAGCTCTGTACTAAACCCGGGACAGGGGATGAGGAATTCACCCCTCCACTTT
cdr3_aa: CASSSVLNPGQGMRNSPLHF

j_call: TRBJ2-1
v_call: TRBV2
clone_size: .
d_call: TRBD2
cdr3_nt: TGTGCCAGCAGTGGATGGACTAGAAACAATGAGCAGTTCTTC
cdr3_aa: CASSGWTRNNEQFF

j_call: TRBJ2-1
v_call: TRBV18
clone_size: .
d_call: .
cdr3_nt: TGTGCCAGCTCACCACTATCTACTAGCTCCTACAATGAGCAGTTCTTC
cdr3_aa: CASSPLSTSSYNEQFF

j_call: TRBJ1-1
v_call: TRBV20-1
clone_size: few
d_call: .
cdr3_nt: TGCAGTGCTAGAGATCTACAGGGTTCAGGAACTGAAGCTTTCTTT
cdr3_aa: CSARDLQGSGTEAFF

j_call: TRBJ2-3
v_call: TRBV9
clone_size: .
d_call: TRBD2
cdr3_nt: TGTGCTAGCGGACTAGCGTTCCGCACAGATACGCAGTATTTT
cdr3_aa: CASGLAFRTDTQYF